These 26 T cell receptor beta chains were all obtained from the same sample, sequenced in a study of vaccination and CD4 T cells after COVID-19. This sample's treatment: roughly nine-day PBMC culture with coronavirus spike peptide pools or control peptides (ViraFEST assay). Their target antigens are unknown. CD4+ T cells that had been cultured provided DNA sequenced with the Oncomine TCR Beta short-read assay. Via MiXCR, TCRdb re-called the PCR reads, giving one row per CDR3 protein. This sample has 8,500 to 14,000 distinct CDR3 sequences; 44% occur once, and the top ten carry about 37%. The sample taken for sequencing was CD4+ T cells from blood, cultured in vitro. The receptors here all came from a human donor who had recovered from COVID-19.

This rearrangement joins TRBV4-1 to TRBJ1-1; D call uncertain. The CDR3 has 14 residues. Germline-derived CDR1 and CDR2 are MGHRA and YSYEKL. The V end was cut by 1 base, the J end by 5 bases, with 11 bases between. The DNA of the CDR3 is TGCGCCAGCAGCCAAGTCTCACGTCCTACTGAAGCTTTCTTT. Amino acid sequence: CASSQVSRPTEAFF.

The chain employs TRBV10-3 and TRBJ2-7, with 11 bases fitting TRBD1. Per germline, CDR1 ENHRY and CDR2 SYGVKD. The length of the CDR3 is 13 residues. J gave up 7 bases and V 6 bases, and 5 bases lay outside the gene matches. The CDR3 DNA sequence: TGTGCCATCAGCTGGGACAGGGGGAGGGAGCAGTACTTC. Translated: CAISWDRGREQYF.

The gene calls are TRBV19 and TRBJ1-5, with D perhaps matching TRBD1 (5 bases). V lost 4 bases and J 9 bases, leaving 28 bases between the germline ends. The CDR3 runs to 18 residues. Germline values: CDR1 LNHDA, CDR2 SQIVND (reference sequence). The chain's CDR3 is CASSTQASRGGGRTPQHF. The CDR3 nucleotides read TGTGCCAGTAGTACCCAGGCTTCTCGGGGGGGGGGACGGACGCCCCAGCATTTT.

The chain couples TRBV12-3 or TRBV12-4 to TRBJ2-5; D is tentatively TRBD1 or TRBD2 (6 bases each). V lost 6 bases, J lost 5 bases, and 28 bases lay in between. This CDR3 spans 18 amino acids. CDR3 loop: CASSRSSRGAGFVETQYF. CDR3 coding DNA: TGTGCCAGCAGCCGATCCTCGAGGGGGGCCGGGTTTGTGGAGACCCAGTACTTC.

V usage is TRBV18 and J usage is TRBJ1-2; D is unresolved. Germline CDR1 and CDR2: KGHSH and LQKENI. This CDR3 has 14 residues. V was trimmed by 5 bases and J by 2 bases, leaving 12 bases between them. The CDR3 reads CASSSTAENYGYTF. The CDR3 region has the DNA TGTGCCAGCTCATCAACGGCAGAAAACTATGGCTACACCTTC.

CDR3 bases: TGTGCCAGCAGCCTCGGGGGGACGTCACCCCTCCACTTT. This gives the protein CASSLGGTSPLHF. This chain joins TRBV3-1 and TRBJ1-6, with TRBD1 as a possible D gene (5 bases). This CDR3 is built from 13 residues. Trimming removed 4 bases at V and 10 bases at J, with 11 bases between. Germline values: CDR1 LGHDT, CDR2 YNNKEL (reference sequence). The whole variable domain, filled in from reference TRBV3-1 and TRBJ1-6, reads DTAVSQTPKYLVTQMGNDKSIKCEQNLGHDTMYWYKQDSKKFLKIMFSYNNKELIINETVPNRFSPKSPDKAHLNLHINSLELGDSAVYFCASSLGGTSPLHFGNGTRLTVT.

The rearrangement joins TRBV18 to TRBJ1-2; 9 nucleotides line up with TRBD1. The junction had 4 bases not matched to a gene; V was cut back by 3 bases and J by 14 bases. Germline lookup yields CDR1 KGHSH and CDR2 LQKENI. The CDR3 has 11 amino acids. The CDR3 loop reads CASSPGTGRTF. In DNA, the CDR3 is TGTGCCAGCTCACCCGGGACAGGGCGGACCTTC. The full variable domain, rest sourced from reference TRBV18 and TRBJ1-2, is NAGVMQNPRHLVRRRGQEARLRCSPMKGHSHVYWYRQLPEEGLKFMVYLQKENIIDESGMPKERFSAEFPKEGPSILRIQQVVRGDSAAYFCASSPGTGRTFGSGTRLTVV.

V and J are TRBV23-1 and TRBJ2-7, with 9 bases identical to TRBD1. TRBV23-1 is reported as an ORF; its role is uncertain. Trimming at V came to 6 bases and at J to 4 bases, leaving 1 base not matched to a gene. CDR3 length: 12 residues. The CDR3 region is CASRDRGYEQYF. The DNA of the CDR3 is TGCGCCAGCAGGGACAGGGGTTACGAGCAGTACTTC.

The chain links TRBV7-9 to TRBJ2-3; D is possibly TRBD1 or TRBD2 (5 bases each). CDR1 and CDR2 from the germline V gene are SEHNR and FQNEAQ (reference sequence). There are 15 residues in the CDR3. V was cut by 2 bases and J by 1 base, with 10 bases left in between. The CDR3 protein is CASSLMGDRTDTQYF. In DNA form, the CDR3 reads TGTGCCAGCAGCTTAATGGGGGACCGCACAGATACGCAGTATTTT.

This clonotype was seen a few times. The rearrangement joins TRBV28 to TRBJ1-5, with D perhaps matching TRBD1 (6 bases). CDR1 is MDHEN and CDR2 is SYDVKM in the germline V gene. There are 12 residues in the CDR3. Trimming removed 5 bases from V and 6 bases from J, with 8 bases in between. The CDR3 protein is CASSPDSQPQHF. The CDR3 DNA reads as TGTGCCAGCAGTCCGGACAGTCAGCCCCAGCATTTT.

The chain is built from TRBV20-1 and TRBJ1-3, with D tentatively TRBD1 (5 bases). The CDR3 length is 14 residues. V was trimmed by 6 bases and J by 2 bases, leaving 14 bases between them. In germline, CDR1 is DFQATT, CDR2 SNEGSKA (reference sequence). The CDR3 DNA sequence: TGCAGTGCCTTGACAGTGGGTCCTGGAAACACCATATATTTT. Protein: CSALTVGPGNTIYF.

This clonotype was observed a handful of times. DNA for the CDR3: TGTGCCAGCAGTTTTGGGGGGCCAACTGAAGCTTTCTTT. This translates into CASSFGGPTEAFF. This chain connects TRBV12-3 or TRBV12-4 to TRBJ1-1; a possible D gene is TRBD1 (6 bases). Trimming removed 3 bases at V and 5 bases at J, with 10 bases between. The CDR3 loop spans 13 amino acids.

This clonotype is judged medium-sized. The rearrangement uses TRBV4-1 and TRBJ2-7; unclear D gene. The CDR3 is 15 amino acids. The germline V and J ends were trimmed by 1 base and 1 base, with 11 bases remaining between them. CDR1 is MGHRA, CDR2 YSYEKL, per germline. The CDR3 DNA reads TGCGCCAGCAGCCAAGGAAGGCCAGCGTCCTACGAGCAGTACTTC. Translating gives CASSQGRPASYEQYF.

This chain joins TRBV5-1 and TRBJ1-2, with 8 bases aligning to TRBD1. The CDR3 contains 14 residues. Germline CDR1 is SGHRS and CDR2 is YFSETQ. J was trimmed by 5 bases and V by 2 bases; bases with no gene match: 5. The CDR3 loop is CASSFGTGYYGYTF. Written as DNA, the CDR3 is TGCGCCAGCAGCTTCGGGACAGGATATTATGGCTACACCTTC.

This clonotype has more than one count but fewer than ten. The genes are TRBV2 and TRBJ1-3; 8 bases fit TRBD1. Looked up from germline, CDR1 is SNHLY and CDR2 is FYNNEI. With V trimmed by 2 bases and J by 0 bases, 12 bases remained unmatched. The CDR3 has 19 amino acids. The CDR3 is CASSESGQGLKSSGNTIYF. The DNA of the CDR3 is TGTGCCAGCAGTGAATCAGGACAGGGCCTAAAATCCTCTGGAAACACCATATATTTT.

This clonotype is labeled as large. The rearrangement links TRBV20-1 to TRBJ1-2; D remains ambiguous. Deletions cut 5 bases from V and 3 bases from J, with 10 bases between. CDR3 length: 12 residues. Germline CDR1 is DFQATT and CDR2 is SNEGSKA (reference sequence). The CDR3 bases are TGCAGTGCTGTCGGCAGGTACTATGGCTACACCTTC. Encoded protein: CSAVGRYYGYTF.

This chain connects TRBV5-4 to TRBJ2-3, with 8 nucleotides matching TRBD2. V gave up 4 bases and J gave up 2 bases; unmatched junction bases: 12. CDR1 is SGHNT, CDR2 YYREEE, per germline (reference sequence). The CDR3 contains 17 residues. The CDR3 bases are TGTGCCAGCAGCCCCCGGTCGGGGGGGGGCTCCACAGATACGCAGTATTTT. It specifies CASSPRSGGGSTDTQYF.

The chain is built from TRBV5-5 and TRBJ1-1, with D tentatively TRBD1 (6 bases). The CDR3 runs to 17 residues. Trimming removed 1 base at V and 2 bases at J, with 18 bases between. Germline V lookup: CDR1 SGHKS, CDR2 YYEKEE (reference sequence). CDR3 loop: CASSLNPSRGSNTEAFF. The CDR3 nucleotides are TGTGCCAGCAGCTTGAACCCCAGCAGGGGATCAAACACTGAAGCTTTCTTT.

J is TRBJ1-4 and V is TRBV7-9; 8 bases match TRBD1. The CDR3 is made up of 15 amino acids. V trimming: 5 bases; J trimming: 0 bases; junction bases outside the gene matches: 2. CDR1 is SEHNR, CDR2 FQNEAQ, per germline (reference sequence). CDR3 sequence: CASSAQGATNEKLFF. CDR3 coding DNA: TGTGCCAGCAGCGCACAGGGGGCAACTAATGAAAAACTGTTTTTT.

The CDR3 nucleotides read TGCGCCAGCGGGGGACTGACTGGGCCCCAGCATTTT. It specifies CASGGLTGPQHF. The chain carries TRBV10-2 and TRBJ1-5, with D possibly TRBD1 on 5 matching bases. Between the trimmed V and J ends, which lost 8 bases and 9 bases, there was a span of 14 bases. The germline gives CDR1 WSHSY, CDR2 SAAADI. The CDR3 consists of 12 residues.

In this sample, this clonotype turned up a few times. This sequence joins TRBV30 and TRBJ1-4; no clear D. Trimming removed 4 bases at V and 8 bases at J, with 14 bases between. CDR1 GTSNPN and CDR2 SVGIG come from the germline V gene (reference sequence). The CDR3 consists of 13 residues. The DNA of the CDR3 is TGTGCCTGGAAGGCGGCGGGAGTGGAAAAACTGTTTTTT. Protein sequence: CAWKAAGVEKLFF.

The gene calls are TRBV10-3 and TRBJ2-3; TRBD2 aligns across 13 bases. Unmatched junction bases numbered 9, after V lost 4 bases and J lost 11 bases. The CDR3 length is 15 residues. Germline lookup yields CDR1 ENHRY and CDR2 SYGVKD. The CDR3 nucleotides are TGTGCCATCAGTGGGACTAGCGGGGGCTCCTCTGGGCAGTATTTT. This translates into CAISGTSGGSSGQYF.

The chain couples TRBV19 to TRBJ2-7; 9 nucleotides agree with TRBD1. The CDR3 length is 15 residues. CDR1 is LNHDA and CDR2 is SQIVND in the germline V gene (reference sequence). V gave up 3 bases and J gave up 5 bases; unmatched junction bases: 8. CDR3 sequence reads: CASSMYWTGVNEQYF. CDR3 in DNA: TGTGCCAGTAGTATGTATTGGACAGGGGTTAACGAGCAGTACTTC.

The genes are TRBV24-1 and TRBJ2-1; maybe TRBD2 (5 bases). The V end lost 3 bases, the J end lost 7 bases, and 15 bases lay between the germline ends. The CDR3 length is 15 residues. Germline values: CDR1 KGHDR, CDR2 SFDVKD. The DNA of the CDR3 is TGTGCCACCAGTGATGAGGGTGGGAGAGGGAATGAGCAGTTCTTC. Translating it yields CATSDEGGRGNEQFF.

This clonotype has only a few counts. The chain employs TRBV6-5 and TRBJ1-2; D ambiguous. Between the trimmed V and J ends, which lost 0 bases and 8 bases, there was a span of 13 bases. The CDR3 has 14 amino acids. Germline CDR1 reads MNHEY; CDR2 reads SVGAGI. The CDR3 nucleotides read TGTGCCAGCAGTTACTCGAACAACGCCCGAGGCTACACCTTC. This encodes CASSYSNNARGYTF.

This clonotype occurred a few times. The CDR3 nucleotides are TGTGCTAGTGGTTCCACAAGACAGGGGGCAAATCAGCCCCAGCATTTT. It yields the protein CASGSTRQGANQPQHF. The chain combines TRBV12-5 with TRBJ1-5, with 10 bases fitting TRBD1. The CDR3 has 16 amino acids. Trimming cost V 4 bases and J 4 bases; bases outside gene matches: 7. The germline V gene has CDR1 LGHNT and CDR2 FRNRAP.